This T cell receptor beta chain emerged from a study of a mutant IDH1 vaccine in newly diagnosed glioma. Study as a whole: Averaging about 37 years of age, treated patients were approximately 62% male and around 40% female. Previous care, which was radiotherapy, temozolomide, or both, most often involved both.

TCRdb's copy holds only in-frame clones and misses some; the assay was immunoSEQ multiplex PCR. Counted here are 98,000 or so clones, roughly 90% occurring once; the ten biggest clones make up under 0.65%. Germline V gene lookup returns CDR1 ENHRY and CDR2 SYGVKD. CDR3 length equals 15 residues. Trimming stripped 3 bases from V and 2 bases from J, with 11 bases between. Indicated time point: baseline, week 1 (first vaccination visit). Treatment given: pre-vaccination baseline after standard-of-care therapy. Those who donated had recent WHO grade 3 or 4 IDH1-mutant, ATRX-lost astrocytomas. The source of this sequence is a woman aged 50 to 65 with glioma. Here the sequenced sample was PBMCs, taken from a glioma patient treated with radiotherapy, temozolomide or both. The chain combines TRBV10-3 with TRBJ2-1; maybe TRBD2 (6 bases). The chain's CDR3 is CAISEELAAYNEQFF. The CDR3 DNA reads as TGTGCCATCAGTGAAGAACTAGCAGCCTACAATGAGCAGTTCTTC.